This entry features one T cell receptor (beta chain) sequence. The source of the sample is a study of blood T cell repertoires in COVID-19. The overall study: Italy, Spain and the United States were the sources of the convalescent and acute COVID-19 samples. Sources were T cells, B-cell-depleted T cells, or PBMCs; the material itself was cDNA or gDNA.

The CDR3 is 15 amino acids. The V gene's germline CDR1 is ENHRY and CDR2 SYGVKD. Trimming removed 3 bases from V and 3 bases from J, with 12 bases in between. In the source study's methods: The authors estimated nucleated cell counts from reference gene primer amplification. TCRdb's table, derived via immunoSEQ multiplex PCR, lists solely in-frame clones and lacks some. The V and J calls and clone size are taken from that table; D and trimming were inferred from the DNA. The table records 250,000 or so clones, around 84% of them present only once. This chain joins TRBV10-3 and TRBJ1-5, with no clear D. This receptor was obtained from a man aged 60-69 years with acute or convalescent COVID-19. The sample consisted of peripheral blood. This CDR3 is CAISESPRINQPQHF. Written as DNA, the CDR3 is TGTGCCATCAGTGAATCCCCCAGGATCAATCAGCCCCAGCATTTT.